This T cell receptor (beta chain) was captured in a study of blood T cell repertoires in COVID-19. In this sample, this clone turned up once. Method: immunoSEQ multiplex PCR; TCRdb's copy keeps in-frame clones and lacks some. The profile shows under 150,000 clones, around 88% of them singletons. The sample taken for sequencing was peripheral blood. The TCR comes from a human donor in a cohort sampled during active COVID-19.

CDR3 DNA: TGTGCCAGCAGCCCACTAGCAAATGAGCAGTTCTTC. Translating gives CASSPLANEQFF. The chain recombines TRBV14 with TRBJ2-1, with D possibly TRBD2 on 6 matching bases. CDR3 length equals 12 residues. Germline V gives CDR1 SGHDN, CDR2 FVKESK. Trimming removed 4 bases from V and 7 bases from J, with 8 bases in between.